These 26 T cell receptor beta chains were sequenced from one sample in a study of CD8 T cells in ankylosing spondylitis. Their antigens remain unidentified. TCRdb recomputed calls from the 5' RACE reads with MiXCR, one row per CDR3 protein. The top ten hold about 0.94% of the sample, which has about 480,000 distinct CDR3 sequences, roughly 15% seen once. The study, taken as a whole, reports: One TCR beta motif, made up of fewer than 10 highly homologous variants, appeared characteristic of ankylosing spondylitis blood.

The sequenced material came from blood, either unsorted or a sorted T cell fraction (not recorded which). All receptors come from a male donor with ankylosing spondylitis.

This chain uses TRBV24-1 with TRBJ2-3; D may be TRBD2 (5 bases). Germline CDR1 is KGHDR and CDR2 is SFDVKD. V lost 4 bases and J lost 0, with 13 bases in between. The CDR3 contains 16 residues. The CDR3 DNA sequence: TGTGCCACCAGTGACCCTTGGCGGACTAGCACAGATACGCAGTATTTT. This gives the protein CATSDPWRTSTDTQYF.

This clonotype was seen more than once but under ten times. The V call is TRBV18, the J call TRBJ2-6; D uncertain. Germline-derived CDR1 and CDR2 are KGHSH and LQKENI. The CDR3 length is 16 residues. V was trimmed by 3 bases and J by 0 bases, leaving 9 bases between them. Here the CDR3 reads CASSPNSPSGANVLTF. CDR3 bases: TGTGCCAGCTCACCCAACAGCCCCTCTGGGGCCAACGTCCTGACTTTC.

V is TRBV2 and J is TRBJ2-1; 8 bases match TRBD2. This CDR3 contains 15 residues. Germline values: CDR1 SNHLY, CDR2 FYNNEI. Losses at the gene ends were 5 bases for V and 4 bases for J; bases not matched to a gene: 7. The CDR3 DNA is TGTGCCAGCAGTTACGACGGGAGGGCTTACAATGAGCAGTTCTTC. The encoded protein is CASSYDGRAYNEQFF.

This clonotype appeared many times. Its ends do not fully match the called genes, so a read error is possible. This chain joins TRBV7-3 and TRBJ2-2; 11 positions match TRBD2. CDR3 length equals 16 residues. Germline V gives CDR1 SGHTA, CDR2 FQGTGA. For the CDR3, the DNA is TGTGCCAGCAGCATAACTAGCGGGAGGAACACCGGGGAGCTGTTTTTT. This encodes CASSITSGRNTGELFF.

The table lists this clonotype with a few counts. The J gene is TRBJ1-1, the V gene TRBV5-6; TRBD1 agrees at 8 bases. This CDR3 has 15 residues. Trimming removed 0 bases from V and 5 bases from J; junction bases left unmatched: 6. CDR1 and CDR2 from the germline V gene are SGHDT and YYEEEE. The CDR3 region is CASSLARGRGTEAFF. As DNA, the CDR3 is TGTGCCAGCAGCTTGGCCAGGGGGCGAGGAACTGAAGCTTTCTTT. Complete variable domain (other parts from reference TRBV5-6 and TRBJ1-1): DAGVTQSPTHLIKTRGQQVTLRCSPKSGHDTVSWYQQALGQGPQFIFQYYEEEERQRGNFPDRFSGHQFPNYSSELNVNALLLGDSALYLCASSLARGRGTEAFFGQGTRLTVV.

Here the CDR3 reads CASSLGKLAVSYNEQFF. CDR3 nucleotides: TGTGCCAGCAGCTTAGGCAAACTAGCGGTATCCTACAATGAGCAGTTCTTC. The chain joins TRBV11-3 to TRBJ2-1; 8 positions match TRBD2. CDR1 is SGHNT, CDR2 YENEEA, per germline. J was trimmed by 1 base and V by 1 base; bases with no gene match: 6. The CDR3 extends over 17 amino acids.

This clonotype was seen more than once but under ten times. The DNA of the CDR3 is TGCAGCGTCCGGGACAGGGGGTACACAGATACGCAGTATTTT. Its translation: CSVRDRGYTDTQYF. The chain uses TRBV29-1 and TRBJ2-3, with TRBD1 matching over 11 bases. CDR3 length: 14 residues. CDR1 and CDR2 (germline): SQVTM, ANQGSEA. V gave up 6 bases and J gave up 2 bases; unmatched junction bases: 4.

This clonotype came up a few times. Here the CDR3 reads CASSLDRAQRAFF. CDR3 nucleotide sequence: TGTGCCAGCAGCTTAGATCGGGCGCAACGGGCTTTCTTT. The chain combines TRBV11-2 with TRBJ1-1; D unclear. The CDR3 sequence is 13 residues long. Germline values: CDR1 SGHAT, CDR2 FQNNGV. V was trimmed by 0 bases and J by 11 bases, leaving 13 bases between them.

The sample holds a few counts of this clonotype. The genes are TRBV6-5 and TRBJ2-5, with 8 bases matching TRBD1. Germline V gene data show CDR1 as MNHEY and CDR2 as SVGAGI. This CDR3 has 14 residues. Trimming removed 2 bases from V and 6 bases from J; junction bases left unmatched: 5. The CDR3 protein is CASSYDQGAKTQYF. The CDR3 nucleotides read TGTGCCAGCAGTTACGATCAGGGGGCGAAGACCCAGTACTTC.

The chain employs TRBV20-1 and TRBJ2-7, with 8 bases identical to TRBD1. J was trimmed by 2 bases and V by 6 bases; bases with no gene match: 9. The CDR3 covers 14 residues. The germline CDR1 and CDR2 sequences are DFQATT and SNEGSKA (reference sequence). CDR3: CSAYLRQGTYEQYF. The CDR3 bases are TGCAGTGCCTATCTCCGACAGGGGACCTACGAGCAGTACTTC.

The CDR3 protein is CATSDPGQVPSEQFF. The DNA of the CDR3 is TGTGCCACCAGTGACCCGGGACAGGTCCCCTCGGAGCAGTTCTTC. The chain recombines TRBV24-1 with TRBJ2-1; 8 bases agree with TRBD1. The V and J ends lost 4 bases and 10 bases, in that order; junction bases with no gene match: 11. Germline lookup yields CDR1 KGHDR and CDR2 SFDVKD. The CDR3 totals 15 residues.

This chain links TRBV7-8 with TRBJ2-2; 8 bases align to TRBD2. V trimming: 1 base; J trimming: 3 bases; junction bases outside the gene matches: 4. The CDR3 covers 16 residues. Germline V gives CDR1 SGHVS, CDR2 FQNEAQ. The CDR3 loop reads CASSLDFGRDTGELFF. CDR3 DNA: TGTGCCAGCAGCTTAGACTTCGGGAGGGACACCGGGGAGCTGTTTTTT. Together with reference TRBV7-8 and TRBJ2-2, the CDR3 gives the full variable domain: GAGVSQSPRYKVAKRGQDVALRCDPISGHVSLFWYQQALGQGPEFLTYFQNEAQLDKSGLPSDRFFAERPEGSVSTLKIQRTQQEDSAVYLCASSLDFGRDTGELFFGEGSRLTVL.

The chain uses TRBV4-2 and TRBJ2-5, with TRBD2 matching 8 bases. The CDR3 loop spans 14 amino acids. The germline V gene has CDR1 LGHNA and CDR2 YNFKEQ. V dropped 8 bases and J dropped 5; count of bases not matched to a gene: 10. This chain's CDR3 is CASRTAGAPETQYF. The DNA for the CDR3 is TGTGCCAGCCGGACAGCGGGAGCTCCTGAGACCCAGTACTTC.

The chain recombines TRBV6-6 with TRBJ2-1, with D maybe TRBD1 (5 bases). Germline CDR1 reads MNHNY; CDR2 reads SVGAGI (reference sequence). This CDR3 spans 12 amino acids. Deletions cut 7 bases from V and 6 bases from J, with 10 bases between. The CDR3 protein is CASNGRVNEQFF. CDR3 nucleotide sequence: TGTGCCAGCAACGGCAGGGTCAATGAGCAGTTCTTC.

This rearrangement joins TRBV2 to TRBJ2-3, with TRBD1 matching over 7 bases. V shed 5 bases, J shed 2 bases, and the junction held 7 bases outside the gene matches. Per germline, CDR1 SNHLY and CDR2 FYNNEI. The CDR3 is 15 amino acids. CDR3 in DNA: TGTGCCAGCAGTCCCGAGACAGGGCTCACAGATACGCAGTATTTT. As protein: CASSPETGLTDTQYF.

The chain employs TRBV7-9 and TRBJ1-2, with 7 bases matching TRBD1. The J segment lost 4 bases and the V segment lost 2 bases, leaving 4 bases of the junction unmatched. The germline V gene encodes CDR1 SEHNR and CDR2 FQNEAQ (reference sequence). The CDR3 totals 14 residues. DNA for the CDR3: TGTGCCAGCAGCTTATTCGGGGACAGCTATGGCTACACCTTC. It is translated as CASSLFGDSYGYTF. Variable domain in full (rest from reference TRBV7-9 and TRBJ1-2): DTGVSQNPRHKITKRGQNVTFRCDPISEHNRLYWYRQTLGQGPEFLTYFQNEAQLEKSRLLSDRFSAERPKGSFSTLEIQRTEQGDSAMYLCASSLFGDSYGYTFGSGTRLTVV.

CDR3 in amino acids: CASSPPWGNTEAFF. CDR3 sequence (DNA): TGTGCCAGCTCACCACCGTGGGGGAACACTGAAGCTTTCTTT. This rearrangement joins TRBV18 to TRBJ1-1; D not resolved. V lost 0 bases, J lost 1 base, and 6 bases lay in between. Germline V lookup: CDR1 KGHSH, CDR2 LQKENI. This CDR3 is built from 14 residues.

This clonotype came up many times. CDR3 sequence reads: CASSPPGLTEAFF. CDR3 DNA: TGTGCCAGCTCACCACCGGGGCTGACTGAAGCTTTCTTT. The chain has TRBV18 and TRBJ1-1, with D possibly being TRBD1 (5 bases). Germline CDR1 is KGHSH and CDR2 is LQKENI. There are 13 residues in the CDR3. Trimming took 0 bases from V and 5 from J, leaving 7 bases between them.

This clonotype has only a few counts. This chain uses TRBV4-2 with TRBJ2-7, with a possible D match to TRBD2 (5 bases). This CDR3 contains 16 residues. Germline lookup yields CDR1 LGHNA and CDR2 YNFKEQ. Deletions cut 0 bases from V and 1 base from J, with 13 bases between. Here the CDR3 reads CASSQEVAGRSYEQYF. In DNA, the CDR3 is TGTGCCAGCAGCCAAGAGGTTGCGGGTAGGTCCTACGAGCAGTACTTC.

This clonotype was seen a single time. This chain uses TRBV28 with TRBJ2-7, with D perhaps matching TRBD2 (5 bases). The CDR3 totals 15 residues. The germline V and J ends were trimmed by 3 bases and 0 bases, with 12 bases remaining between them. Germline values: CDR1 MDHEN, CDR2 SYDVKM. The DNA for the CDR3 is TGTGCCAGCAGTTTGGCGGGCTCCAGCTCCTACGAGCAGTACTTC. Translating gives CASSLAGSSSYEQYF.

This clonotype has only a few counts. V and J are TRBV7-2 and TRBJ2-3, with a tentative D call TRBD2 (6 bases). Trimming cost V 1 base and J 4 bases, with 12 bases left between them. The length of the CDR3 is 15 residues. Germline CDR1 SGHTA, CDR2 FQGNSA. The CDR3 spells CASSLGDTGADTQYF. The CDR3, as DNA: TGTGCCAGCAGCTTAGGCGACACGGGGGCAGATACGCAGTATTTT.

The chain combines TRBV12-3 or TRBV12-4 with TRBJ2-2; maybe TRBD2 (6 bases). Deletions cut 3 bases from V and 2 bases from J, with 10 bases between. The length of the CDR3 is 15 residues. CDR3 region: CASSLGGSNTGELFF. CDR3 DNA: TGTGCCAGCAGTTTGGGGGGTAGCAACACCGGGGAGCTGTTTTTT.

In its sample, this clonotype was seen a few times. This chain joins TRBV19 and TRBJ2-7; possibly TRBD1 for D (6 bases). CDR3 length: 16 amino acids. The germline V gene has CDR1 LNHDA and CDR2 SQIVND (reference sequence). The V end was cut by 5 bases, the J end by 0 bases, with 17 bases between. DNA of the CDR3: TGTGCCAGTAGTGTGGGGCCTGGGGGCCCCTCCTACGAGCAGTACTTC. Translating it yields CASSVGPGGPSYEQYF.

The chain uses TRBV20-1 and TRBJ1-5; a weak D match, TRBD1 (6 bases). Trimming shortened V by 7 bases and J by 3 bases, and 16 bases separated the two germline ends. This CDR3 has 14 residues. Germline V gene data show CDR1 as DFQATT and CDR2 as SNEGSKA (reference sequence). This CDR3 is CSVKRGAHNQPQHF. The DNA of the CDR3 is TGCAGTGTTAAGCGGGGGGCCCACAATCAGCCCCAGCATTTT.

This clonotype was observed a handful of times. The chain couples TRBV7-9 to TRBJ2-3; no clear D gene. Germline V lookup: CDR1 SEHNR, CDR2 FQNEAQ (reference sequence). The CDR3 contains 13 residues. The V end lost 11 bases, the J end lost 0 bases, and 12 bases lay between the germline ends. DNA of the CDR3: TGTGCCCTCTCTAGACCTAGCACAGATACGCAGTATTTT. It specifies CALSRPSTDTQYF.

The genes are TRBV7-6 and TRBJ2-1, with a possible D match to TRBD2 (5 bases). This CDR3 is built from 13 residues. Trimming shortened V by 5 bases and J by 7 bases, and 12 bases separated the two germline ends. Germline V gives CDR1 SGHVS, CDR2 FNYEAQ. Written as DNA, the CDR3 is TGTGCCAGCAGCACTAGTGGAGTAAATGAGCAGTTCTTC. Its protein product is CASSTSGVNEQFF. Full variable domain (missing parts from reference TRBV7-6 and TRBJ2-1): GAGVSQSPRYKVTKRGQDVALRCDPISGHVSLYWYRQALGQGPEFLTYFNYEAQQDKSGLPNDRFSAERPEGSISTLTIQRTEQRDSAMYRCASSTSGVNEQFFGPGTRLTVL.